The clone carrying this TCR beta chain was counted a single time. The data derive from a study of blood T cell repertoires in COVID-19. Overall study: Whether acute or convalescent, the COVID-19 samples came from the United States, Italy and Spain. The cDNA or gDNA used as material had been derived from T cells, B-cell-depleted T cells, or PBMCs.

The germline V gene has CDR1 MNHEY and CDR2 SMNVEV (reference sequence). The ends were cut back, 2 bases at V and 7 bases at J, with 11 bases in the middle. There are 14 residues in the CDR3. In the source study's methods: For nucleated cells, counts were estimated from reference gene primer amplification. Sequencing used immunoSEQ multiplex PCR; TCRdb keeps in-frame clones, though not all of them. D and trimming were read from the DNA, whereas the V and J calls and clone size are those reported in that table. The sample holds some 53,000 clones, more than 85% seen once. V is TRBV27 and J is TRBJ1-4; possible D gene TRBD1, 6 bases. The sequence derives from a human donor with active COVID-19. The donor label of this sample is uncertain. The material sequenced was peripheral blood. DNA of the CDR3: TGTGCCAGCAGTTTAAGGGGGAGTTCTGAAAAACTGTTTTTT. Amino acids: CASSLRGSSEKLFF.